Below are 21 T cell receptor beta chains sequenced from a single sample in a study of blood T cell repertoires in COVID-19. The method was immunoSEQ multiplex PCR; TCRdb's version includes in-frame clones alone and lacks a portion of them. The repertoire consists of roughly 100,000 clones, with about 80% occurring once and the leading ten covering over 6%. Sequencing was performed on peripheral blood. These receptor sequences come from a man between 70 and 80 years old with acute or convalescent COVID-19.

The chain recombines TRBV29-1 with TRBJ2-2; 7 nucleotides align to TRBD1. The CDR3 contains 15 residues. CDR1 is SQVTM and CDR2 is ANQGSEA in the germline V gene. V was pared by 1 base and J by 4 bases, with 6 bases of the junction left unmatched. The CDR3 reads CSVEANRGGTGELFF. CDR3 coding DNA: TGCAGCGTTGAAGCGAACAGGGGTGGCACCGGGGAGCTGTTTTTT.

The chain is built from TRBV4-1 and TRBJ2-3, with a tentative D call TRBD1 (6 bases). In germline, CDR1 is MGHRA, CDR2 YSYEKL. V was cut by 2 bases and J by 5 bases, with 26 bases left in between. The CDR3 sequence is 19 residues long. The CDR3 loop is CASSQKAASTGSGRDTQYF. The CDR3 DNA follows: TGCGCCAGCAGCCAAAAAGCCGCCTCTACAGGGTCGGGGAGAGATACGCAGTATTTT.

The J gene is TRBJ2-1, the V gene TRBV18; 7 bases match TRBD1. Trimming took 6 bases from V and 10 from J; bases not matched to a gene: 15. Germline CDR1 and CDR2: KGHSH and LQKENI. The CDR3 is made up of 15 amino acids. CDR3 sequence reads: CASSMLGQAPEEQFF. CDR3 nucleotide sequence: TGTGCCAGCTCGATGCTCGGACAGGCCCCTGAAGAGCAGTTCTTC.

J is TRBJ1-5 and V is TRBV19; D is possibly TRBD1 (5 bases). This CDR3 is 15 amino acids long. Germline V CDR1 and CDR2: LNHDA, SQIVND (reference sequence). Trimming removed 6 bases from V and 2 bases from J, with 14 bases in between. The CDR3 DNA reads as TGTGCCAGTAGCCCTCTGGGGGAGGGCAATCAGCCCCAGCATTTT. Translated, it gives CASSPLGEGNQPQHF.

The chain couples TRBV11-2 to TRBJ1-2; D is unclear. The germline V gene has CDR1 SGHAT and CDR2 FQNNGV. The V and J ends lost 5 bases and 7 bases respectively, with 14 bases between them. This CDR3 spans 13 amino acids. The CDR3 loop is CASSLELLGGYTF. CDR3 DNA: TGTGCCAGCAGCCTTGAACTTCTCGGTGGCTACACCTTC.

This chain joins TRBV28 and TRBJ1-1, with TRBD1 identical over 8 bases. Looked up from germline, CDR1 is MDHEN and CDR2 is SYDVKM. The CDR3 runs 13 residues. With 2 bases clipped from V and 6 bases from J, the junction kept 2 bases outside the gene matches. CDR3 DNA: TGTGCCAGCAGTTTACTACAGGGGGCTGAAGCTTTCTTT. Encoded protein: CASSLLQGAEAFF.

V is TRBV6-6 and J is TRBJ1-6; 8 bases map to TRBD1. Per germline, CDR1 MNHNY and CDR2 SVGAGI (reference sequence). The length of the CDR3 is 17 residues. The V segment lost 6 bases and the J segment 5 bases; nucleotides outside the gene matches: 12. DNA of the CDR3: TGTGCCAGCAGCCGACGACAGGGGATTGCTGATAATTCACCCCTCCACTTT. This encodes CASSRRQGIADNSPLHF.

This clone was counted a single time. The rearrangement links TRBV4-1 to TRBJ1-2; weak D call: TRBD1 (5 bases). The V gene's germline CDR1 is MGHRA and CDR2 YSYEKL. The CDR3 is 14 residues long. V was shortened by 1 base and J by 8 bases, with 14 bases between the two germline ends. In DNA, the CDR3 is TGCGCCAGCAGCCAAGGAAAGCAGGGCCAGGGCTACACCTTC. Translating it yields CASSQGKQGQGYTF.

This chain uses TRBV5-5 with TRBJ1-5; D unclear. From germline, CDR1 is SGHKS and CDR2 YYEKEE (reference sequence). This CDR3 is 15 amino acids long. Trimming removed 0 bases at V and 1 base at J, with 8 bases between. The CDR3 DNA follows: TGTGCCAGCAGCTTGGAACTGTGGAGCAATCAGCCCCAGCATTTT. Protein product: CASSLELWSNQPQHF.

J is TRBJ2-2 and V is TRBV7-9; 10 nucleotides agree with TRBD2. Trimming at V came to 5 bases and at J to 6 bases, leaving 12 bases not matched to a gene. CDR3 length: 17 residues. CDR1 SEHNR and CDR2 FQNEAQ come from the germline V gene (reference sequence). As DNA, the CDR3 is TGTGCCAGCAGCCCGGGGTTCCTAGCGGGAGCCTCCGGGGAGCTGTTTTTT. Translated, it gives CASSPGFLAGASGELFF. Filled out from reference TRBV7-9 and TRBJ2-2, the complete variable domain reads DTGVSQNPRHKITKRGQNVTFRCDPISEHNRLYWYRQTLGQGPEFLTYFQNEAQLEKSRLLSDRFSAERPKGSFSTLEIQRTEQGDSAMYLCASSPGFLAGASGELFFGEGSRLTVL.

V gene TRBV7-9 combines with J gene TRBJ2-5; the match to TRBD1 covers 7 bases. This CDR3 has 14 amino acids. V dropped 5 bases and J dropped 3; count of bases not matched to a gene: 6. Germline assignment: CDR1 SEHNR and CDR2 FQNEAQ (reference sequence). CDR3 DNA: TGTGCCAGCAGCCCGGGACAGAGTAAAGAGACCCAGTACTTC. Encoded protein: CASSPGQSKETQYF. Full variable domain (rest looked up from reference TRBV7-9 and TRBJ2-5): DTGVSQNPRHKITKRGQNVTFRCDPISEHNRLYWYRQTLGQGPEFLTYFQNEAQLEKSRLLSDRFSAERPKGSFSTLEIQRTEQGDSAMYLCASSPGQSKETQYFGPGTRLLVL.

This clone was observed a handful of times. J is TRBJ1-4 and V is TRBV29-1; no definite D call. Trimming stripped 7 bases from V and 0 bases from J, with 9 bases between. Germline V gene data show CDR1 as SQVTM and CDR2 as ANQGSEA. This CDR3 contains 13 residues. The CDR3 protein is CSASGATNEKLFF. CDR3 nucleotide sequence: TGCAGCGCCTCCGGGGCAACTAATGAAAAACTGTTTTTT.

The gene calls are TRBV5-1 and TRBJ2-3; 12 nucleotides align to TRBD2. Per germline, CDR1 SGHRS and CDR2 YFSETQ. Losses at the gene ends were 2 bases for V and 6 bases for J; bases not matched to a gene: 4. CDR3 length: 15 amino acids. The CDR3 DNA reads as TGCGCCAGCAGCTTTGGACTAGCGGGAACGGATACGCAGTATTTT. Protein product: CASSFGLAGTDTQYF.

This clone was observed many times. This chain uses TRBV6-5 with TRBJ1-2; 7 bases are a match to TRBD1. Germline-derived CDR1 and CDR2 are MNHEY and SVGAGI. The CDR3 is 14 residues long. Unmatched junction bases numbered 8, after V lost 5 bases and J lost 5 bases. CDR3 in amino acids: CASSSNRGSYGYTF. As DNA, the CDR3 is TGTGCCAGCAGTAGTAACAGGGGATCGTATGGCTACACCTTC.

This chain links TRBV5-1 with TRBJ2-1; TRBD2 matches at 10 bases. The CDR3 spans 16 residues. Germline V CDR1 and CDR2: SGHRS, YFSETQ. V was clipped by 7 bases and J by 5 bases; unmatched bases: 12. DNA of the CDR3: TGCGCCAGCGGAGGGGCTCTAGCGGGAGCCCACAATGAGCAGTTCTTC. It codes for CASGGALAGAHNEQFF.

CDR3: CASSLIAADTEAFF. The CDR3 nucleotides are TGTGCCAGCAGCTTAATTGCGGCGGACACTGAAGCTTTCTTT. V gene TRBV7-9 combines with J gene TRBJ1-1, with unresolved D. Trimming stripped 2 bases from V and 3 bases from J, with 10 bases between. Per germline, CDR1 SEHNR and CDR2 FQNEAQ (reference sequence). The CDR3 loop spans 14 amino acids.

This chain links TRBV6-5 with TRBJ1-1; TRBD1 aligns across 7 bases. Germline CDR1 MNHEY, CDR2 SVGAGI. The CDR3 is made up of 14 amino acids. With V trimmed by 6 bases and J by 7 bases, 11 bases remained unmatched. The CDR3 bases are TGTGCCAGCAGGGAGGACAGGCTTCAAATTGAAGCTTTCTTT. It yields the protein CASREDRLQIEAFF.

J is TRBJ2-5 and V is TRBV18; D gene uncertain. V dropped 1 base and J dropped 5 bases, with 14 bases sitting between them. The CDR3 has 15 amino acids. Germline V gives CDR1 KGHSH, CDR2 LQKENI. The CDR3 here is CASSPQWQVKETQYF. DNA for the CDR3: TGTGCCAGCTCACCACAATGGCAGGTTAAGGAGACCCAGTACTTC.

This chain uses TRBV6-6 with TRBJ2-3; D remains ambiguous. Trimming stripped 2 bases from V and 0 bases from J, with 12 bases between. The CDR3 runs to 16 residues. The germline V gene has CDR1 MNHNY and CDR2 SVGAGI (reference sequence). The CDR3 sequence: CASSYGFGGSTDTQYF. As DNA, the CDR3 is TGTGCCAGCAGTTACGGTTTCGGCGGCAGCACAGATACGCAGTATTTT.

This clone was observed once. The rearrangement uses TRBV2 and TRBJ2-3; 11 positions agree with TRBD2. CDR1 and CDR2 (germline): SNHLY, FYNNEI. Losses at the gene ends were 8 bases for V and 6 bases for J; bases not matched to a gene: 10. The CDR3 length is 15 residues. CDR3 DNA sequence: TGTGCCAGCCGAAGGCCTAGCGGGGGGCAGGATACGCAGTATTTT. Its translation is CASRRPSGGQDTQYF.

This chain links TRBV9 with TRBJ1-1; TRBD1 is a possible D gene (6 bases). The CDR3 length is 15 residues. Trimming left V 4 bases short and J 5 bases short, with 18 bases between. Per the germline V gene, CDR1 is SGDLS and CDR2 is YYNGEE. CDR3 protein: CASSQGYGPGTEAFF. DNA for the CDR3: TGTGCCAGCAGCCAGGGGTACGGGCCTGGGACTGAAGCTTTCTTT. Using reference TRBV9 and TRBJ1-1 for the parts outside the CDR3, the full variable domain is DSGVTQTPKHLITATGQRVTLRCSPRSGDLSVYWYQQSLDQGLQFLIQYYNGEERAKGNILERFSAQQFPDLHSELNLSSLELGDSALYFCASSQGYGPGTEAFFGQGTRLTVV.